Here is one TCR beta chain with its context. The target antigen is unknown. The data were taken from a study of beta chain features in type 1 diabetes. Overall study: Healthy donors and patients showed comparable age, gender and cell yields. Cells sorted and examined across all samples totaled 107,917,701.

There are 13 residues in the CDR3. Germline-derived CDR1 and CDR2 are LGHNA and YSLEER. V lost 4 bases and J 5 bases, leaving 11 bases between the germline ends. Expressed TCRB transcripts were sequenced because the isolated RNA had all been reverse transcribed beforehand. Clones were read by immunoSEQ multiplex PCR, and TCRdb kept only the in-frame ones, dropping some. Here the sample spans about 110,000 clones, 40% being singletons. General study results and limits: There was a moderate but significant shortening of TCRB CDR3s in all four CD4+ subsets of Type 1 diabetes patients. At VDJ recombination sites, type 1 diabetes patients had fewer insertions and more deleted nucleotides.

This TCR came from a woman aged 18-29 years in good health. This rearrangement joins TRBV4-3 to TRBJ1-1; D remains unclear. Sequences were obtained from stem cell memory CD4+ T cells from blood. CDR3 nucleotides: TGCGCCAGCAGCCCCGCGGGGAGAACTGAAGCTTTCTTT. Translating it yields CASSPAGRTEAFF.